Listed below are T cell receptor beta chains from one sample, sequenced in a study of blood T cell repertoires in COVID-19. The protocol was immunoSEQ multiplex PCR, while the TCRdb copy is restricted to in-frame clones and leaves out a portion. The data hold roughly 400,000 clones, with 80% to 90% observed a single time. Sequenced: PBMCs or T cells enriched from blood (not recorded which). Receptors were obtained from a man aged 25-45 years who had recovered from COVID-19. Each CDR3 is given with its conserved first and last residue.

CDR3: CASSRQGSTYEQYF
length: 14
V: TRBV19

CDR3: CASGEIAGGWGTDTQYF
length: 17
V: TRBV27

CDR3: CASSLSGYSTDTQYF
length: 15
V: TRBV14

CDR3: CASLERQTYGYTF
length: 13
V: TRBV28

CDR3: CASSSGQGVPYEQYF
length: 15
V: TRBV4-2

CDR3: CASSLTSGASTDTQYF
length: 16
V: TRBV7-9

CDR3: CASSLTFGSGSNEQFF
length: 16
V: TRBV7-3

CDR3: CASSGRDSSYEQYF
length: 14
V: TRBV9

CDR3: CASSPGSGNTIYF
length: 13
V: TRBV19

CDR3: CASSQGGRGSALQPQHF
length: 17
V: TRBV4-1

CDR3: CASSQDYVAGEGTQYF
length: 16
V: TRBV4-2

CDR3: CASSQRDGGTEAFF
length: 14
V: TRBV16

CDR3: CASSEVGLAGNEQFF
length: 15
V: TRBV10-2

CDR3: CASSLQGARNLGINEQFF
length: 18
V: TRBV28

CDR3: CASSDRGNEQFF
length: 12
V: TRBV6-1

CDR3: CASRPYTSGRNEQYF
length: 15
V: TRBV6-5

CDR3: CASRTSGRPNEQFF
length: 14
V: TRBV4-1

CDR3: CASSQEGTFSYTF
length: 13
V: TRBV3-1/TRBV3-2

CDR3: CASSQREWGYQPQHF
length: 15
V: TRBV6-5

CDR3: CAIKDTGVKAFF
length: 12
V: TRBV10-3

CDR3: CAIRTVPGTGELFF
length: 14
V: TRBV10-3

CDR3: CASRTRAGVTEAFF
length: 14
V: TRBV7-2

CDR3: CASSQVTSRSNQPQHF
length: 16
V: TRBV6-1

CDR3: CASSEAGGAVGQPQHF
length: 16
V: TRBV2

CDR3: CATERQDYGYTF
length: 12
V: TRBV28

CDR3: CASSTGTSSHNEQFF
length: 15
V: TRBV5-1

CDR3: CASGDGTRQYF
length: 11
V: TRBV12-5

CDR3: CAISRTSGRDEQYF
length: 14
V: TRBV10-3

CDR3: CASSQGQGRGQAEAFF
length: 16
V: TRBV3-1/TRBV3-2

CDR3: CASRSTSGRNEQFF
length: 14
V: TRBV19

CDR3: CASSQTTEQNTEAFF
length: 15
V: TRBV4-1

CDR3: CASSLTGDYEQYF
length: 13
V: TRBV5-6

CDR3: CASSLILLAGDNEQFF
length: 16
V: TRBV28

CDR3: CASSPGQGWSQPQHF
length: 15
V: TRBV7-2

CDR3: CASSLNGQAGQETQYF
length: 16
V: TRBV5-1

CDR3: CASEEEGSGTQYF
length: 13
V: TRBV12-5

CDR3: CASSSERGTDTQYF
length: 14
V: TRBV11-3

CDR3: CASSSGQISTDTQYF
length: 15
V: TRBV7-3

CDR3: CASSLSTSGGPSSSTDTQYF
length: 20
V: TRBV5-1

CDR3: CASSSSPSSGRWGEQFF
length: 17
V: TRBV7-9

CDR3: CASSLVPPEAQETQYF
length: 16
V: TRBV11-2

CDR3: CASSFGQGVYNEQFF
length: 15
V: TRBV18

CDR3: CASSQGITGGHYTLHF
length: 16
V: TRBV4-1

CDR3: CASSLPEDRASGEQYF
length: 16
V: TRBV5-5

CDR3: CASSLLGTGKYEQYF
length: 15
V: TRBV28

CDR3: CASSFVLMNTEAFF
length: 14
V: TRBV13

CDR3: CASSHTGIAGGSYEQYF
length: 17
V: TRBV7-9

CDR3: CAWNFGATNEKLFF
length: 14
V: TRBV30

CDR3: CASSPYGYSSEAFF
length: 14
V: TRBV4-1

CDR3: CASSQVRGTSGIDSYNEQFF
length: 20
V: TRBV3-1/TRBV3-2

CDR3: CASSSAAGAFTGELFF
length: 16
V: TRBV27

CDR3: CAGQGASNQPQHF
length: 13
V: TRBV28

CDR3: CASSLATQREFNEQFF
length: 16
V: TRBV5-8

CDR3: CASSEIALNNEQFF
length: 14
V: TRBV2

CDR3: CASIWPHSGSVADTQYF
length: 17
V: TRBV6-4

CDR3: CSASQSLPGELFF
length: 13
V: TRBV20-1

CDR3: CSVEHDGTQEYGYTF
length: 15
V: TRBV29-1

CDR3: CAWSVAGQLSYEQYF
length: 15
V: TRBV30

CDR3: CASSPGQTYEQYF
length: 13
V: TRBV9